This TCR beta chain came from a study of cytomegalovirus exposure and HLA in healthy donors. Germline loops: CDR1 SGHVS, CDR2 FNYEAQ. The CDR3 loop spans 19 amino acids. V lost 7 bases and J lost 4; bases outside the gene matches: 15. Turning to this clone: Its antigen is as yet unknown.

Whole-study results and caveats: There were some public TCRs occurring in many donors, but most TCR sequences were rare. Cytomegalovirus association was listed for around 170 TCR beta chains. With high specificity and sensitivity, the classifier reportedly diagnosed cytomegalovirus status.

TCRdb's copy holds only in-frame clones and misses some; the assay was immunoSEQ multiplex PCR. Among some 100,000 clones listed, approximately 86% were seen once. The sequence derives from a man younger than 35 in good health and CMV-seropositive. Sequenced material: PBMCs. The rearrangement joins TRBV7-6 to TRBJ2-5; 16 bases are a match to TRBD2. The CDR3 protein is CASTITHPGLAGGRETQYF. DNA of the CDR3: TGTGCCAGCACCATCACGCACCCGGGACTAGCGGGGGGGAGAGAGACCCAGTACTTC.